The 13 T cell receptor beta chains presented below share a single source sample, sequenced in a study of beta chain features in type 1 diabetes. Study-level points and caveats: In all four CD4+ subsets, TCRB CDR3 length was significantly, moderately reduced in type 1 diabetes.

Reverse transcribing all isolated RNA meant expressed TCRB transcripts were sequenced. TCRdb's copy holds only in-frame clones and misses some; the assay was immunoSEQ multiplex PCR. The sample lists roughly 340,000 clones; about 14% were seen once. The antigens of these receptors remain unknown. Sequenced input: naive CD4+ T cells from blood. Every receptor here comes from a young woman with type 1 diabetes.

This clone was observed a few times. This rearrangement joins TRBV27 to TRBJ2-5; 14 bases map to TRBD2. The CDR3 loop spans 15 amino acids. V dropped 8 bases and J dropped 3; count of bases not matched to a gene: 5. Germline assignment: CDR1 MNHEY and CDR2 SMNVEV (reference sequence). The CDR3 sequence is CASGGLAGGEETQYF. The DNA of the CDR3 is TGTGCCAGCGGTGGACTAGCGGGAGGAGAAGAGACCCAGTACTTC.

This clone was detected only a few times. The chain combines TRBV11-3 with TRBJ2-7; 7 nucleotides agree with TRBD1. Germline values: CDR1 SGHNT, CDR2 YENEEA. The CDR3 covers 13 residues. Germline trimming cut 3 bases from V and 7 bases from J; bases unmatched to any gene: 6. The DNA for the CDR3 is TGTGCCAGCAGCTTTCACAGGGGTCAGGAGCAGTACGTC. Its protein product is CASSFHRGQEQYV.

CDR3 nucleotides: TGTGCCAGCAGCCCCAACAGAGACAATGAGCAGTTCTTC. Protein: CASSPNRDNEQFF. The chain recombines TRBV5-5 with TRBJ2-1; D call uncertain. Trimming removed 4 bases at V and 5 bases at J, with 10 bases between. The CDR3 is made up of 13 amino acids. Germline CDR1 and CDR2: SGHKS and YYEKEE (reference sequence).

A few counts support this clone. This rearrangement joins TRBV7-9 to TRBJ1-2, with a possible D match to TRBD1 (5 bases). The V end lost 5 bases, the J end lost 6 bases, and 16 bases lay between the germline ends. CDR1 SEHNR and CDR2 FQNEAQ come from the germline V gene (reference sequence). CDR3 length: 14 residues. The CDR3 DNA reads TGTGCCAGCAGCCCACGTGGAGGGGCTGATGGCTACACCTTC. Translation: CASSPRGGADGYTF.

The rearrangement uses TRBV7-2 and TRBJ2-3; 12 bases match TRBD2. CDR1 is SGHTA, CDR2 FQGNSA, per germline. The CDR3 spans 16 residues. With 5 bases clipped from V and 5 bases from J, the junction kept 8 bases outside the gene matches. The CDR3 region is CASSLSLAGGLDTQYF. CDR3 sequence (DNA): TGTGCCAGCAGCCTCAGCCTAGCGGGAGGGTTAGATACGCAGTATTTT.

The chain carries TRBV7-2 and TRBJ2-5; the match to TRBD2 covers 8 bases. This CDR3 comprises 14 residues. Trimming at V came to 3 bases and at J to 1 base, leaving 1 base not matched to a gene. Germline-derived CDR1 and CDR2 are SGHTA and FQGNSA. CDR3 sequence (DNA): TGTGCCAGCAGCTTCACTAGCGGCCAAGAGACCCAGTACTTC. As protein: CASSFTSGQETQYF. The full variable domain, with the rest looked up from reference TRBV7-2 and TRBJ2-5, is GAGVSQSPSNKVTEKGKDVELRCDPISGHTALYWYRQSLGQGLEFLIYFQGNSAPDKSGLPSDRFSAERTGGSVSTLTIQRTQQEDSAVYLCASSFTSGQETQYFGPGTRLLVL.

The V gene is TRBV27, the J gene TRBJ2-3; 8 bases align to TRBD2. The CDR3 sequence is 17 residues long. V shed 5 bases and J 0 bases; nucleotides not matched to a gene: 10. CDR1 and CDR2 (germline): MNHEY, SMNVEV (reference sequence). Here the CDR3 DNA reads TGTGCCAGCAGTGCATTCCGGGCTAGCGGGAGCACAGATACGCAGTATTTT. Protein: CASSAFRASGSTDTQYF.

This clone appeared a few times. This chain uses TRBV2 with TRBJ2-1; 10 bases map to TRBD2. This CDR3 spans 19 amino acids. The V and J ends lost 7 bases and 0 bases, in that order; junction bases with no gene match: 15. Germline V gene lookup returns CDR1 SNHLY and CDR2 FYNNEI. The CDR3 bases are TGTGCCAGCAAACCCATTAAGGGACTAGCGTTGAGCTCCTACAATGAGCAGTTCTTC. This encodes CASKPIKGLALSSYNEQFF.

The chain has TRBV4-1 and TRBJ1-5; D not resolved. The CDR3 runs to 16 residues. Per the germline V gene, CDR1 is MGHRA and CDR2 is YSYEKL. V lost 4 bases, J lost 2 bases, and 15 bases lay in between. This chain's CDR3 is CASSLHEGGGNQPQHF. CDR3 DNA: TGCGCCAGCAGCCTCCATGAGGGCGGGGGCAATCAGCCCCAGCATTTT.

This clone has just a few counts. The chain has TRBV13 and TRBJ2-7, with 7 bases identical to TRBD1. There are 14 residues in the CDR3. Germline V gene sequence: CDR1 PRHDT, CDR2 FYEKMQ (reference sequence). Losses at the gene ends were 5 bases for V and 9 bases for J; bases not matched to a gene: 13. The CDR3 DNA reads TGTGCCAGCAGCCAAATAGGTCTTGAGGGGGCGCAGTACTTC. It yields the protein CASSQIGLEGAQYF.

V usage is TRBV28 and J usage is TRBJ1-5, with 8 bases identical to TRBD1. The junction had 3 bases not matched to a gene; V was cut back by 4 bases and J by 4 bases. Germline CDR1 MDHEN, CDR2 SYDVKM. The CDR3 is made up of 14 amino acids. This CDR3 reads CASSSGQENQPQHF. CDR3 nucleotide sequence: TGTGCCAGCAGTTCGGGACAGGAAAATCAGCCCCAGCATTTT.

This clone was counted a few times. The chain carries TRBV9 and TRBJ2-3, with D unclear. This CDR3 has 17 residues. Trimming stripped 3 bases from V and 4 bases from J, with 21 bases between. CDR1 and CDR2 (germline): SGDLS, YYNGEE. The CDR3 bases are TGTGCCAGCAGCGCCCGGATATGGGCAACACCCGCAGATACGCAGTATTTT. Translated, it gives CASSARIWATPADTQYF.

A few counts support this clone. V usage is TRBV7-3 and J usage is TRBJ1-2; the D is unclear. Between the trimmed V and J ends, which lost 2 bases and 5 bases, there was a span of 6 bases. The germline gives CDR1 SGHTA, CDR2 FQGTGA. This CDR3 has 12 amino acids. CDR3 DNA: TGTGCCAGCAGCTTAGAGGGTTATGGCTACACCTTC. Translation gives CASSLEGYGYTF.